The clone carrying this T cell receptor (beta chain) has just a few counts. This sample is drawn from a study of shared clonotypes between healthy human individuals. Assay used: immunoSEQ multiplex PCR; TCRdb lists only in-frame clones, some missing. The table records over a million clones, 75% of them present only once. This sequence originates from a man aged 18 to 30 in good health. The sequenced sample consisted of memory CD4+ T cells sorted from blood. Subset meaning: CD45RA-negative fraction.

The DNA for the CDR3 is TGTGCCAGCAGCCCACGGCAGGGGCAGTGTGGGGACTATGGCTACACCTTC. This encodes CASSPRQGQCGDYGYTF. The rearrangement uses TRBV6-7 and TRBJ1-2; tentatively, D is TRBD1 (6 bases). TRBV6-7 is an ORF, and what it does is uncertain. Trimming removed 6 bases at V and 3 bases at J, with 23 bases between. The CDR3 totals 17 residues.